The rows below give T cell receptor beta chains drawn from one sample of a study of cytomegalovirus exposure and HLA in healthy donors. Here immunoSEQ multiplex PCR was the method, and the copy in TCRdb shows in-frame clones only, minus some. This table has roughly 100,000 clones, less than 85% appearing once. The material sequenced was PBMCs. All receptors come from a woman between 18 and 29 years old in good health and CMV-seropositive. Both conserved end residues are part of each CDR3. Each record gives: clone size, J gene, D gene, V gene, CDR3 protein, CDR3 DNA. D genes are given only for firm matches. Size values are once, few and many counts, or a class for expanded clones, and some rows have none.

clone size: once; J gene: TRBJ1-5; D gene: NA; V gene: TRBV2; CDR3 protein: CASSEFLNQPQHF; CDR3 DNA: TGTGCCAGCAGTGAATTTCTGAATCAGCCCCAGCATTTT
clone size: NA; J gene: TRBJ2-1; D gene: NA; V gene: TRBV30; CDR3 protein: CAWSVGGGVSSYNEQFF; CDR3 DNA: TGTGCCTGGAGTGTCGGAGGAGGAGTTAGCTCCTACAATGAGCAGTTCTTC
clone size: NA; J gene: TRBJ1-5; D gene: NA; V gene: TRBV5-1; CDR3 protein: CASSPADSLNQPQHF; CDR3 DNA: TGCGCCAGCAGCCCAGCAGACAGCCTCAATCAGCCCCAGCATTTT
clone size: NA; J gene: TRBJ2-2; D gene: TRBD2; V gene: TRBV6-1; CDR3 protein: CVSSEGGLAPGELFF; CDR3 DNA: TGTGTCAGCAGTGAGGGGGGACTAGCTCCCGGGGAGCTGTTTTTT
clone size: NA; J gene: TRBJ1-4; D gene: NA; V gene: TRBV27; CDR3 protein: CASGNRETNEKLFF; CDR3 DNA: TGTGCCAGCGGAAACAGGGAAACTAATGAAAAACTGTTTTTT
clone size: NA; J gene: TRBJ1-1; D gene: TRBD1; V gene: TRBV15; CDR3 protein: CATSIGQGVTEAFF; CDR3 DNA: TGTGCCACCAGCATAGGACAGGGGGTCACTGAAGCTTTCTTT
clone size: NA; J gene: TRBJ1-1; D gene: NA; V gene: TRBV11-2; CDR3 protein: CASSLAPTITEAFF; CDR3 DNA: TGTGCCAGCAGCTTAGCGCCCACAATCACTGAAGCTTTCTTT
clone size: NA; J gene: TRBJ2-2; D gene: TRBD2; V gene: TRBV5-5; CDR3 protein: CASSIAGQNTGELFF; CDR3 DNA: TGTGCCAGCAGTATAGCGGGACAGAACACCGGGGAGCTGTTTTTT
clone size: once; J gene: TRBJ2-3; D gene: TRBD1; V gene: TRBV2; CDR3 protein: CASSDGGQGEGNF; CDR3 DNA: TGTGCCAGCAGTGATGGGGGCCAGGGGGAAGGGAATTTT
clone size: NA; J gene: TRBJ2-2; D gene: NA; V gene: TRBV5-1; CDR3 protein: CASSLDTNTGELFF; CDR3 DNA: TGCGCCAGCAGCTTGGACACGAACACCGGGGAGCTGTTTTTT
clone size: NA; J gene: TRBJ2-7; D gene: TRBD2; V gene: TRBV19; CDR3 protein: CASSPGLAGDYEQYF; CDR3 DNA: TGTGCCAGCAGTCCGGGACTAGCGGGAGACTACGAGCAGTACTTC
clone size: NA; J gene: TRBJ2-3; D gene: TRBD2; V gene: TRBV13; CDR3 protein: CASSSGRAGGRADTQYF; CDR3 DNA: TGTGCCAGCAGCTCGGGGAGAGCGGGAGGGCGGGCAGATACGCAGTATTTT
clone size: NA; J gene: TRBJ2-7; D gene: TRBD2; V gene: TRBV27; CDR3 protein: CASSPVAGVTYEQYF; CDR3 DNA: TGTGCCAGCAGTCCAGTAGCGGGAGTAACCTACGAGCAGTACTTC
clone size: NA; J gene: TRBJ1-1; D gene: TRBD1; V gene: TRBV5-1; CDR3 protein: CASSLLGQEGTEAFF; CDR3 DNA: TGCGCCAGCAGCTTGCTCGGACAGGAGGGGACTGAAGCTTTCTTT
clone size: NA; J gene: TRBJ1-2; D gene: TRBD1; V gene: TRBV6-5; CDR3 protein: CASSYRDRGKYGYTF; CDR3 DNA: TGTGCCAGCAGTTACCGGGACAGGGGAAAGTATGGCTACACCTTC
clone size: once; J gene: TRBJ1-1; D gene: NA; V gene: TRBV7-8; CDR3 protein: CASSLGQGTEAFF; CDR3 DNA: TGTGCCAGCAGCTTAGGCCAGGGGACTGAAGCTTTCTTT
clone size: NA; J gene: TRBJ2-3; D gene: NA; V gene: TRBV6-5; CDR3 protein: CASSSGDNGEDTQYF; CDR3 DNA: TGTGCCAGCAGCAGCGGGGACAACGGGGAAGATACGCAGTATTTT
clone size: NA; J gene: TRBJ2-7; D gene: NA; V gene: TRBV6-6; CDR3 protein: CASSPPITGQGAEQYF; CDR3 DNA: TGTGCCAGCAGTCCCCCCATCACAGGGCAGGGCGCCGAGCAGTACTTC
clone size: NA; J gene: TRBJ2-3; D gene: TRBD2; V gene: TRBV30; CDR3 protein: CAWDLARGADTQYF; CDR3 DNA: TGTGCCTGGGACCTAGCACGGGGGGCAGATACGCAGTATTTT
clone size: few; J gene: TRBJ2-1; D gene: TRBD2; V gene: TRBV6-5; CDR3 protein: CASYGGSSYNEQFF; CDR3 DNA: TGTGCCAGCTATGGCGGGAGCTCCTACAATGAGCAGTTCTTC
clone size: NA; J gene: TRBJ2-2; D gene: NA; V gene: TRBV11-3; CDR3 protein: CASSLQGGNTGELFF; CDR3 DNA: TGTGCCAGCAGCTTACAGGGTGGGAACACCGGGGAGCTGTTTTTT
clone size: NA; J gene: TRBJ2-3; D gene: NA; V gene: TRBV18; CDR3 protein: CASSPPGASTDTQYF; CDR3 DNA: TGTGCCAGCTCACCTCCGGGTGCTAGCACAGATACGCAGTATTTT
clone size: NA; J gene: TRBJ2-7; D gene: NA; V gene: TRBV14; CDR3 protein: CASSQDFYGEQYF; CDR3 DNA: TGTGCCAGCAGCCAAGACTTCTACGGCGAGCAGTACTTC
clone size: few; J gene: TRBJ2-3; D gene: TRBD2; V gene: TRBV29-1; CDR3 protein: CSVRDRGTSGGELTDTQYF; CDR3 DNA: TGCAGCGTTCGAGACAGAGGGACTAGCGGGGGGGAGTTGACAGATACGCAGTATTTT
clone size: NA; J gene: TRBJ1-3; D gene: NA; V gene: TRBV30; CDR3 protein: CAWSGPGPSGNTIYF; CDR3 DNA: TGTGCCTGGAGTGGACCGGGTCCCTCGGGAAACACCATATATTTT
clone size: NA; J gene: TRBJ1-1; D gene: NA; V gene: TRBV28; CDR3 protein: CASRTTPMNTEAFF; CDR3 DNA: TGTGCCAGCAGGACGACACCCATGAACACTGAAGCTTTCTTT
clone size: NA; J gene: TRBJ2-1; D gene: TRBD2; V gene: TRBV28; CDR3 protein: CASSPLAGAYNEQFF; CDR3 DNA: TGTGCCAGCAGCCCCCTAGCGGGAGCCTACAATGAGCAGTTCTTC
clone size: NA; J gene: TRBJ1-1; D gene: NA; V gene: TRBV6-5; CDR3 protein: CASSYFGGNAEAFF; CDR3 DNA: TGTGCCAGCAGTTACTTTGGGGGCAACGCTGAAGCTTTCTTT
clone size: once; J gene: TRBJ2-7; D gene: NA; V gene: TRBV5-1; CDR3 protein: CASRIQGGTYEQYF; CDR3 DNA: TGCGCCAGCAGAATTCAGGGGGGTACCTACGAGCAGTACTTC
clone size: NA; J gene: TRBJ2-1; D gene: TRBD2; V gene: TRBV7-8; CDR3 protein: CASSLARSAGVVNEQFF; CDR3 DNA: TGTGCCAGCAGCTTAGCGCGGTCCGCGGGAGTAGTCAATGAGCAGTTCTTC
clone size: NA; J gene: TRBJ2-7; D gene: NA; V gene: TRBV27; CDR3 protein: CASSVRMSSYEQYF; CDR3 DNA: TGTGCCAGCAGTGTGAGGATGTCCTCCTACGAGCAGTACTTC
clone size: NA; J gene: TRBJ2-5; D gene: NA; V gene: TRBV28; CDR3 protein: CASSFFRAVGTQYF; CDR3 DNA: TGTGCCAGCAGTTTTTTCAGGGCAGTCGGGACCCAGTACTTC
clone size: few; J gene: TRBJ2-3; D gene: TRBD2; V gene: TRBV9; CDR3 protein: CASTSGSYETDTQYF; CDR3 DNA: TGTGCCAGCACTAGCGGGAGTTACGAGACAGATACGCAGTATTTT
clone size: NA; J gene: TRBJ2-4; D gene: NA; V gene: TRBV6-1; CDR3 protein: CASSEDPWDNTYSGDF; CDR3 DNA: TGTGCCAGCAGTGAAGACCCTTGGGACAATACGTACTCCGGAGACTTC
clone size: NA; J gene: TRBJ1-2; D gene: TRBD1; V gene: TRBV5-1; CDR3 protein: CASSTGTANYGYTF; CDR3 DNA: TGCGCCAGCAGTACCGGGACAGCTAACTATGGCTACACCTTC
clone size: NA; J gene: TRBJ2-7; D gene: NA; V gene: TRBV6-1; CDR3 protein: CATRQAQLEQYF; CDR3 DNA: TGTGCCACCCGACAGGCGCAATTAGAGCAGTACTTC
clone size: NA; J gene: TRBJ2-5; D gene: NA; V gene: TRBV5-4; CDR3 protein: CASSQGFQETQYF; CDR3 DNA: TGTGCCAGCAGTCAGGGGTTCCAAGAGACCCAGTACTTC
clone size: NA; J gene: TRBJ2-5; D gene: NA; V gene: TRBV6-6; CDR3 protein: CASSLQARETQYF; CDR3 DNA: TGTGCCAGCAGCTTACAGGCTCGGGAGACCCAGTACTTC
clone size: NA; J gene: TRBJ2-5; D gene: TRBD1; V gene: TRBV2; CDR3 protein: CASSVGTGEWETQYF; CDR3 DNA: TGTGCCAGCAGTGTGGGGACAGGGGAGTGGGAGACCCAGTACTTC
clone size: few; J gene: TRBJ2-3; D gene: TRBD1; V gene: TRBV5-1; CDR3 protein: CASSFKGQGTDTQYF; CDR3 DNA: TGCGCCAGCAGCTTTAAGGGACAGGGAACAGATACGCAGTATTTT
clone size: NA; J gene: TRBJ2-3; D gene: TRBD2; V gene: TRBV6-1; CDR3 protein: CASSGASGSADTQYF; CDR3 DNA: TGTGCCAGCAGTGGAGCTAGCGGGAGTGCAGATACGCAGTATTTT
clone size: NA; J gene: TRBJ2-7; D gene: TRBD2; V gene: TRBV6-1; CDR3 protein: CAGSELGLVAYEQYF; CDR3 DNA: TGTGCCGGCAGTGAACTGGGACTAGTGGCGTACGAGCAGTACTTC
clone size: NA; J gene: TRBJ2-7; D gene: TRBD2; V gene: TRBV4-1; CDR3 protein: CASSQTTSGTYEQYF; CDR3 DNA: TGCGCCAGCAGCCAAACGACTAGCGGGACCTACGAGCAGTACTTC
clone size: NA; J gene: TRBJ2-5; D gene: NA; V gene: TRBV6-1; CDR3 protein: CASRAPTGSQETQYF; CDR3 DNA: TGTGCCAGCAGAGCTCCGACAGGCTCCCAAGAGACCCAGTACTTC
clone size: NA; J gene: TRBJ1-1; D gene: TRBD1; V gene: TRBV9; CDR3 protein: CASSVAPTGGAVGEAFF; CDR3 DNA: TGTGCCAGCAGCGTAGCCCCGACAGGGGGCGCGGTAGGTGAAGCTTTCTTT
clone size: NA; J gene: TRBJ1-5; D gene: TRBD1; V gene: TRBV19; CDR3 protein: CASSSLGQGDGNQPQHF; CDR3 DNA: TGTGCCAGTAGTTCCCTGGGACAGGGGGATGGCAATCAGCCCCAGCATTTT
clone size: NA; J gene: TRBJ1-4; D gene: NA; V gene: TRBV11-2; CDR3 protein: CASSGSGQEKLFF; CDR3 DNA: TGTGCCAGCAGCGGGAGCGGACAGGAAAAACTGTTTTTT
clone size: NA; J gene: TRBJ1-6; D gene: NA; V gene: TRBV25-1; CDR3 protein: CASAQSNYNSPLHF; CDR3 DNA: TGTGCCTCGGCACAGTCGAACTATAATTCACCCCTCCACTTT
clone size: NA; J gene: TRBJ2-1; D gene: TRBD1; V gene: TRBV9; CDR3 protein: CASSVGRQGFNEQFF; CDR3 DNA: TGTGCCAGCAGCGTAGGTCGACAGGGGTTTAATGAGCAGTTCTTC
clone size: NA; J gene: TRBJ2-7; D gene: TRBD1; V gene: TRBV7-8; CDR3 protein: CASSANRGEVYEQYF; CDR3 DNA: TGTGCCAGCAGCGCAAACAGGGGAGAGGTTTACGAGCAGTACTTC
clone size: NA; J gene: TRBJ2-5; D gene: TRBD1; V gene: TRBV30; CDR3 protein: CAWSEGQGAEWTQYF; CDR3 DNA: TGTGCCTGGAGTGAAGGACAGGGGGCTGAGTGGACCCAGTACTTC
clone size: NA; J gene: TRBJ1-5; D gene: NA; V gene: TRBV30; CDR3 protein: CAWNPGTHQPQHF; CDR3 DNA: TGTGCCTGGAACCCGGGAACCCATCAGCCCCAGCATTTT
clone size: NA; J gene: TRBJ2-3; D gene: NA; V gene: TRBV6-5; CDR3 protein: CASSPSGFGTDTQYF; CDR3 DNA: TGTGCCAGCAGTCCCTCGGGATTCGGTACAGATACGCAGTATTTT
clone size: NA; J gene: TRBJ2-7; D gene: TRBD1; V gene: TRBV27; CDR3 protein: CASSSPGQGADYEQYF; CDR3 DNA: TGTGCCAGCAGCTCACCGGGACAGGGGGCTGACTACGAGCAGTACTTC
clone size: NA; J gene: TRBJ1-4; D gene: TRBD1; V gene: TRBV11-2; CDR3 protein: CASSLVGTGAEKLFF; CDR3 DNA: TGTGCCAGCAGCCTAGTCGGGACAGGGGCTGAAAAACTGTTTTTT
clone size: few; J gene: TRBJ2-3; D gene: TRBD2; V gene: TRBV15; CDR3 protein: CATSLTGPGGGTDTQYF; CDR3 DNA: TGTGCCACCAGCTTAACAGGGCCGGGGGGGGGCACAGATACGCAGTATTTT
clone size: NA; J gene: TRBJ1-5; D gene: NA; V gene: TRBV27; CDR3 protein: CASSHYHGAGQPQHF; CDR3 DNA: TGTGCCAGCAGCCATTATCATGGGGCAGGGCAGCCCCAGCATTTT
clone size: NA; J gene: TRBJ2-5; D gene: TRBD2; V gene: TRBV4-1; CDR3 protein: CASSQGLAVQQETQYF; CDR3 DNA: TGCGCCAGCAGCCAGGGACTAGCGGTCCAACAAGAGACCCAGTACTTC
clone size: NA; J gene: TRBJ2-2; D gene: NA; V gene: TRBV6-5; CDR3 protein: CASSSNRLNTGELFF; CDR3 DNA: TGTGCCAGCAGTTCGAACCGACTGAACACCGGGGAGCTGTTTTTT